This T cell receptor beta chain is drawn from a study of shared clonotypes between healthy human individuals. This clone was picked up one time. CDR3 length: 15 residues. Trimming removed 4 bases from V and 0 bases from J, with 12 bases in between. Germline V CDR1 and CDR2: SGHTA, FQGTGA. The protocol was immunoSEQ multiplex PCR, while the TCRdb copy is restricted to in-frame clones and leaves out a portion. Of about 2 million clones listed, roughly 95% are singletons. It was CD45RO-negative cells, positively selected for CCR7, that made up naive CD8 cells, with terminally differentiated effector memory CD45RA+ cells excluded.

The V and J genes are TRBV7-3 and TRBJ1-1; tentatively, D is TRBD1 (6 bases). The specimen was naive CD8+ T cells sorted from blood. The sequence was obtained from a man aged 18-30 years in good health. The CDR3 loop reads CASSSDSSLNTEAFF. CDR3 bases: TGTGCCAGCAGCTCGGACAGCTCCCTGAACACTGAAGCTTTCTTT.